This TCR beta chain was sequenced during a study of regulatory T cells in long-lasting Graves disease. Time point indicated: newly diagnosed GD, antithyroid drugs for less than 3 months. PBMC-derived RNA was used for the TCR library. This clonotype was recorded many times. This CDR3 has 15 residues. Germline loops: CDR1 KGHDR, CDR2 SFDVKD. The J segment lost 4 bases and the V segment lost 4 bases, leaving 6 bases of the junction unmatched. The authors built TCR beta libraries using iRepertoire HTBI primers and Arm-PCR of CDR3 regions. MiXCR was run by TCRdb on the multiplex PCR reads, yielding one entry per CDR3 protein. The sample has roughly 400,000 distinct CDR3 sequences, less than 20% seen once; the top ten hold around 23%. These data were likewise used in another study, on T cells in Graves' hyperthyroidism and ophthalmopathy.

The V and J genes are TRBV24-1 and TRBJ2-5; the match to TRBD1 covers 9 bases. The material sequenced was peripheral blood mononuclear cells (PBMCs), taken at new diagnosis, from a patient treated with antithyroid drugs. The sequence derives from a woman under 30 with Graves disease. The CDR3: CATSDGQGMLETQYF. The CDR3 DNA reads TGTGCCACCAGTGACGGACAGGGGATGTTAGAGACCCAGTACTTC.